The clone carrying this T cell receptor (beta chain) was seen at least ten times. Its cognate antigen is unknown. The source of the sample is a study of spatial heterogeneity in lung cancer. Study background: Detection consistently yielded more beta chains than alpha chains. Whole-study results and caveats: At resection, ubiquitous expanded tumor TCRs appeared in blood more than at follow-up.

Each TCR cDNA molecule carried a unique molecular identifier. Each CDR3 protein is one row after TCRdb ran MiXCR on the 5' RACE reads. The sample has 95,000 or so distinct CDR3 sequences, 7.5% to 10% seen once. Time point of the sample: sample taken at primary tumor resection. Without sorting, whole RNA was sequenced from tumor, nontumor lung or frozen PBMC. CDR3 length equals 14 residues. From germline, CDR1 is SGHRS and CDR2 YFSETQ. V lost 7 bases to trimming and J lost 6 bases, with 18 bases between them. Sequencing was performed on PBMCs, taken at surgery. This chain joins TRBV5-1 and TRBJ2-3, with D unclear. The TCR originated in a male donor with early-stage non-small cell lung cancer. The CDR3 DNA reads as TGCGCCAGCTGTCAGGCGGAAGGTGTGGATACGCAGTATTTT. As protein: CASCQAEGVDTQYF.